The clone carrying this TCR beta chain was seen only once. This record comes from a study of blood T cell repertoires in COVID-19. The wider study: Sites across the United States, Italy and Spain contributed samples from acute and convalescent COVID-19.

Per the authors' pipeline: Estimated nucleated cell counts came from reference gene primer amplification. Clones were sequenced by immunoSEQ multiplex PCR, and TCRdb holds only the in-frame ones, with some missing. V, J and clone size are those of that table, while D and trimming were read from the DNA. The sample includes about 17,000 clones, over 75% of them seen just once. V lost 1 base, J lost 2 bases, and 10 bases stayed unmatched. The germline CDR1 and CDR2 sequences are SGHTS and YDEGEE. The CDR3 totals 17 residues. This TCR was recovered from a woman in her sixties or seventies with active COVID-19. This chain joins TRBV5-8 and TRBJ2-3; 7 nucleotides align to TRBD1. The sequencing sample was made of peripheral blood. CDR3 protein: CASSLLVGGQYTDTQYF. CDR3 sequence (DNA): TGTGCCAGCAGCTTGCTCGTAGGGGGCCAGTACACAGATACGCAGTATTTT.